This TCR beta chain originates from a study of T cells in Graves' hyperthyroidism and ophthalmopathy. About the research overall: Prior to any treatment, at the point of initial diagnosis, peripheral blood was collected.

Duration under 3 months, a NOSPECS grade of at least 4, and a Clinical Activity Score of at least 3 characterized the ophthalmopathy patients. This clonotype was observed many times. Its antigen is undetermined. TCR beta CDR3 regions were amplified from RNA transcripts. A first-round RT-PCR of the TCR CDR3 used the HTBI primer set. TCRdb analysed the multiplex PCR reads with MiXCR anew, one entry per CDR3 protein. The table lists around 400,000 distinct CDR3 sequences, over 12% of them singletons. General study points: Most thyroid-expanded clonotypes above 0.001 were also found in blood. Ophthalmopathy cases were set apart from stable hyperthyroidism by a 13 V-J model.

The CDR3 runs to 14 residues. The V gene lost 2 bases and the J gene lost 5 bases, with 10 bases spanning the gap. Germline CDR1 MDHEN, CDR2 SYDVKM. The J gene is TRBJ1-3, the V gene TRBV28; the D gene is possibly TRBD1 (6 bases). Sequenced: blood. The clonotype comes from a woman in her sixties with Graves' ophthalmopathy. CDR3 nucleotide sequence: TGTGCCAGCAGTTTAAGACAGGCCCGAAACACCATATATTTT. Its translation is CASSLRQARNTIYF. Variable domain in full (rest from reference TRBV28 and TRBJ1-3): DVKVTQSSRYLVKRTGEKVFLECVQDMDHENMFWYRQDPGLGLRLIYFSYDVKMKEKGDIPEGYSVSREKKERFSLILESASTNQTSMYLCASSLRQARNTIYFGEGSWLTVV.